This T cell receptor (beta chain) was sequenced in a study of cytomegalovirus exposure and HLA in healthy donors. The CDR3 covers 15 residues. CDR1 is PRHDT, CDR2 FYEKMQ, per germline (reference sequence). Researchers ran the PCR with 60 Vbeta and 13 Jbeta primers. Clones were sequenced by immunoSEQ multiplex PCR, and TCRdb holds only the in-frame ones, with some missing. Seen here are about 240,000 clones, just under 80% observed once, and the top ten hold about 0.45%. A remark on this clone: A junction end diverges from the germline sequence, so it may reflect a read error.

This receptor was taken from a boy younger than 18 in good health and CMV-seronegative. The V call is TRBV13, the J call TRBJ2-7; no reliable D call. The sample consisted of PBMCs. The CDR3 DNA follows: TGTGCCAGCAGCGTAGGATTTGGGCTCTCCTACGAGCAGTACTTC. Translating gives CASSVGFGLSYEQYF.